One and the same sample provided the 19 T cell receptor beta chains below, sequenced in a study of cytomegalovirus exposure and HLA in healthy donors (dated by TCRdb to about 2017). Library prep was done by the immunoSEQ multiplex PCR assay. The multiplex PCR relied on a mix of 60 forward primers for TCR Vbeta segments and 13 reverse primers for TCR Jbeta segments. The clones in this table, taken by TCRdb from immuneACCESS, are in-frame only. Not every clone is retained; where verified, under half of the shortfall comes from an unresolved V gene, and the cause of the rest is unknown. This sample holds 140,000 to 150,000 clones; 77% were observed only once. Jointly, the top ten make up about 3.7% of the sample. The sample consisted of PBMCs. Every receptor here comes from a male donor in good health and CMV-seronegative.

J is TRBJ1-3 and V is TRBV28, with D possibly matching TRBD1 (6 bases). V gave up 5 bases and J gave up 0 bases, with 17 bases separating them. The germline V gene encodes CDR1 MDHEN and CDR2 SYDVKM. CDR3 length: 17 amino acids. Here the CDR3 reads CASSEDGQRPSGNTIYF. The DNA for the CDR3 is TGTGCCAGCAGTGAGGATGGACAGCGCCCCTCTGGAAACACCATATATTTT.

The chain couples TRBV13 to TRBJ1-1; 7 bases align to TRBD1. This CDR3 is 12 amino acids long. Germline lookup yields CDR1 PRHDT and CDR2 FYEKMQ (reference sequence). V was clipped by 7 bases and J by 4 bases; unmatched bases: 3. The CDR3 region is CASNRGGTEAFF. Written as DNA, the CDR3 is TGTGCCAGCAACAGGGGTGGCACTGAAGCTTTCTTT.

CDR3 residues: CASSERRGGYGYTF. The CDR3 DNA follows: TGTGCCAGCAGTGAAAGGAGGGGCGGCTATGGCTACACCTTC. The chain combines TRBV2 with TRBJ1-2; possibly TRBD1 for D (5 bases). CDR1 SNHLY and CDR2 FYNNEI come from the germline V gene. CDR3 length equals 14 residues. V lost 2 bases and J 4 bases, leaving 11 bases between the germline ends.

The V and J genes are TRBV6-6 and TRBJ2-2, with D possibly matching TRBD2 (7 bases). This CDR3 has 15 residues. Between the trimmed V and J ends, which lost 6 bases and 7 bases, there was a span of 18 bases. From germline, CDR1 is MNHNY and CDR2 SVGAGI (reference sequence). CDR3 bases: TGTGCCAGCAGCCAACGGGGGGCGGTGGTCGGGGAGCTGTTTTTT. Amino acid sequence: CASSQRGAVVGELFF.

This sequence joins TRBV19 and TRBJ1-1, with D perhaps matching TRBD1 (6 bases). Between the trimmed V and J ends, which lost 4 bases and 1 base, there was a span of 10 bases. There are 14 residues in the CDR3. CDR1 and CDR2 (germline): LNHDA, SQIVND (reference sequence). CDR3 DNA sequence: TGTGCCAGTAGTAGTACAGGGACGAACACTGAAGCTTTCTTT. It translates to CASSSTGTNTEAFF. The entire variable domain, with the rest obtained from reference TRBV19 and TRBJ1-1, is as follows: DGGITQSPKYLFRKEGQNVTLSCEQNLNHDAMYWYRQDPGQGLRLIYYSQIVNDFQKGDIAEGYSVSREKKESFPLTVTSAQKNPTAFYLCASSSTGTNTEAFFGQGTRLTVV.

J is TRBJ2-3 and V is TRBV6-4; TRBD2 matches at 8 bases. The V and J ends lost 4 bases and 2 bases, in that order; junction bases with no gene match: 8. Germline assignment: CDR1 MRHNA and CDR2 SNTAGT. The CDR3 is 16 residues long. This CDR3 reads CASSVSAGDLTDTQYF. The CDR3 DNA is TGTGCCAGCAGTGTATCAGCGGGAGACCTCACAGATACGCAGTATTTT.

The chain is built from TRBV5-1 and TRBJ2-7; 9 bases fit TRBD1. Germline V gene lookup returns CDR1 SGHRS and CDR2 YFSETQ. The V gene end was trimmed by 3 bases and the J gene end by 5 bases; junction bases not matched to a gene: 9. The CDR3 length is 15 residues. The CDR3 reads CASSSSGTGNHEQYF. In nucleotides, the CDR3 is TGCGCCAGCAGCTCCTCAGGGACAGGGAACCACGAGCAGTACTTC.

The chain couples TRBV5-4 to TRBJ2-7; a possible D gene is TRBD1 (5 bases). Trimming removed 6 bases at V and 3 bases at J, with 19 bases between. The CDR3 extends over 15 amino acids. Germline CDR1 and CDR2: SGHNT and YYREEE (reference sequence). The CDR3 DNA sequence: TGTGCCAGCACCCCCCAGCAGGGCGTAAACTACGAGCAGTACTTC. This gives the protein CASTPQQGVNYEQYF.

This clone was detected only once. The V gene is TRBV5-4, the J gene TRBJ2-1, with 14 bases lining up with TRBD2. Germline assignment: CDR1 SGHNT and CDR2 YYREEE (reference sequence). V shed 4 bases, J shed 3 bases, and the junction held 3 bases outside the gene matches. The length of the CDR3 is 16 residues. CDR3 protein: CASSHGTSGSYNEQFF. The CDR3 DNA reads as TGTGCCAGCAGCCACGGGACTAGCGGGAGCTACAATGAGCAGTTCTTC. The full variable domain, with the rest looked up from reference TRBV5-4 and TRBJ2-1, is ETGVTQSPTHLIKTRGQQVTLRCSSQSGHNTVSWYQQALGQGPQFIFQYYREEENGRGNFPPRFSGLQFPNYSSELNVNALELDDSALYLCASSHGTSGSYNEQFFGPGTRLTVL.

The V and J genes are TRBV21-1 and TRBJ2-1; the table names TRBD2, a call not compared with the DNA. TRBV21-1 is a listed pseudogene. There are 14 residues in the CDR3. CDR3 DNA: TGTGCCAGCAGCAAAAGGGGGGGACGGGGTGAGCAGTTCTTC. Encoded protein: CASSKRGGRGEQFF.

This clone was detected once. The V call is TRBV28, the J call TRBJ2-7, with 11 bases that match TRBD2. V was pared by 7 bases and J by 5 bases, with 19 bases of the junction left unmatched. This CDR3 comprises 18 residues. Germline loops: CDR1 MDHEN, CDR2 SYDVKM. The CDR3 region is CASNPGGSGRGGQNEQYF. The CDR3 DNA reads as TGTGCCAGCAACCCCGGGGGTAGCGGGAGGGGGGGCCAGAACGAGCAGTACTTC.

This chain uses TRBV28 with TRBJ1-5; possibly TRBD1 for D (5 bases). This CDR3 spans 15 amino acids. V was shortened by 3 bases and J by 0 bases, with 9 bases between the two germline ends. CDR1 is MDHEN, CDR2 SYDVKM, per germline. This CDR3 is CASSFQGNSNQPQHF. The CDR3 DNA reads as TGTGCCAGCAGTTTCCAGGGCAATAGCAATCAGCCCCAGCATTTT.

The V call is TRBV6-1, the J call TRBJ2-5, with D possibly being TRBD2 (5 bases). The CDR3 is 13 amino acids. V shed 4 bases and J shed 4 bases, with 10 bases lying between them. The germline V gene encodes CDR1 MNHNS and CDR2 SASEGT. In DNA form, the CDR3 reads TGTGCCAGCAGTGGAGGGATTCGAGAGACCCAGTACTTC. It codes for CASSGGIRETQYF.

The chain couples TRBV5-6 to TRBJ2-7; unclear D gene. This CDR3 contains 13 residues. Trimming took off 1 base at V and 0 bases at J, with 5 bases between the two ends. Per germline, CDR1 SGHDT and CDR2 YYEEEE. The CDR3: CASSLTVSYEQYF. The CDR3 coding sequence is TGTGCCAGCAGCTTGACAGTCTCCTACGAGCAGTACTTC.

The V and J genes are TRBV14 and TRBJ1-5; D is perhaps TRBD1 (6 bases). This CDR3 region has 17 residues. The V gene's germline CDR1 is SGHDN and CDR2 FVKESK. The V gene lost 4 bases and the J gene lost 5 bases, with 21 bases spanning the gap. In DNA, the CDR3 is TGTGCCAGCAGCCTTGGACAGCCAACCTACGCATATCAGCCCCAGCATTTT. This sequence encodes CASSLGQPTYAYQPQHF.

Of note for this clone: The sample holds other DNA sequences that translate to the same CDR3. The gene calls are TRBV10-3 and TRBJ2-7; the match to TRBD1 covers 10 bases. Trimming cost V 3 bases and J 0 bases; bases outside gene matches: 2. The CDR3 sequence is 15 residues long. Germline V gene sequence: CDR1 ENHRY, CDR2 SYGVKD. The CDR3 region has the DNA TGTGCCATCAGTGACAGGACAGGGGGCTCCTACGAGCAGTACTTC. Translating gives CAISDRTGGSYEQYF.

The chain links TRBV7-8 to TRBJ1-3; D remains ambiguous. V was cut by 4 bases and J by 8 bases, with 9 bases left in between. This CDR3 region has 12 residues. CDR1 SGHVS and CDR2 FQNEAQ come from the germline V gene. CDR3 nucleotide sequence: TGTGCCAGCAGCTCCGCCGGGTACACCATATATTTT. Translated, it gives CASSSAGYTIYF.

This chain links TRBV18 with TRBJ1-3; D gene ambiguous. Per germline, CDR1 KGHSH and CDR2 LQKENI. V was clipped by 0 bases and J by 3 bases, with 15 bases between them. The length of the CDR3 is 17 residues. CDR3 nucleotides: TGTGCCAGCTCACCACCGGGCAGTTCTCCTTATGGAAACACCATATATTTT. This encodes CASSPPGSSPYGNTIYF.

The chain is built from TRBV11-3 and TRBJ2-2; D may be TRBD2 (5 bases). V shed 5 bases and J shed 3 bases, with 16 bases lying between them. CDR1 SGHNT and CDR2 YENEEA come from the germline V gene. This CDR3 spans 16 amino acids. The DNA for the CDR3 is TGTGCCAGCAGCGCTGGCGGGCTTTCGGACACCGGGGAGCTGTTTTTT. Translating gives CASSAGGLSDTGELFF.